This T cell receptor beta chain originates from a study of T-cell reconstitution after alpha-beta-depleted transplantation in children. V lost 5 bases, J lost 3 bases, and 14 bases lay in between. There are 15 residues in the CDR3. The germline CDR1 and CDR2 sequences are SGHAT and FQNNGV. This clonotype was seen a handful of times. Its antigen remains unknown. Preparing the TCRbeta library involved the use of unique molecular identifiers. TCRdb called the PCR reads again in MiXCR, with one record for every CDR3 protein. The sample has about a million distinct CDR3 sequences; roughly 31% are singletons. Whole-study results and caveats: Newly generated T cells supplied most T-cell counts and diversity one year post-transplant. Reports say that about two months after transplant, the alpha-beta T cells came out of several hundred graft clones that had expanded. Several patients had high TCRbeta diversity at day 60; it came from surviving recipient T cells and thymic progenitors.

This receptor was identified in a boy in the first two years of life who had a stem cell transplant for SCID, so the T cells may come from the graft donor. Sequenced material: PBMCs, mostly from graft donor cells, taken 360 days after TCRalphabeta/CD19-depleted stem cell transplant. V gene TRBV11-2 combines with J gene TRBJ2-1, with a possible D match to TRBD1 (5 bases). The DNA of the CDR3 is TGTGCCAGCAGCCTTCCGCGACAGTACTACAATGAGCAGTTCTTC. Translating gives CASSLPRQYYNEQFF.